This T cell receptor (beta chain) is from a study of T cells in Graves' hyperthyroidism and ophthalmopathy (dated by TCRdb to between 2018 and 2021). Some background on the complete study: Peripheral blood samples were taken at initial diagnosis, before any treatment was given. A discovery cohort of roughly 96 patients, about 40 with Graves' ophthalmopathy and fewer than 65 with stable Graves' hyperthyroidism, was used to find distinguishing TCR V-J signatures. An independent validation cohort of under 20 hyperthyroidism patients and about 15 patients who later progressed to ophthalmopathy tested prospective prediction of ophthalmopathy. The 100 discovery patients were divided at random into training and test sets in a 7:3 ratio. In addition, the study compared T-cell repertoires in thyroid tissue and in blood from several Graves' hyperthyroidism patients. After blood sampling, hyperthyroidism patients were treated with methimazole at a starting dose of 30 mg daily, and ophthalmopathy patients were treated with high-dose intravenous methylprednisolone. TCR Vbeta CDR3 sequencing of 140 or so peripheral blood samples (about 45 ophthalmopathy, 75 to 80 hyperthyroidism and roughly 17 progressor patients) is reported in the paper. The study at large found these results: Most expanded thyroid clonotypes (frequency above 0.001) were also detected in blood, a finding suggesting that blood repertoires may reflect thyroid immune responses. During validation, the model predicted progression to ophthalmopathy a median of about 6.3 months ahead of onset, with almost 71% sensitivity and less than 85% specificity. A model built on a 13 V-J signature distinguished ophthalmopathy from stable hyperthyroidism, reaching 87.88% sensitivity and under 84% specificity in cross-validation and 80%/75% in testing. No statistical method was used to fix the sample size in advance, and group allocation was not hidden from the investigators.

The CDR3 measures 15 amino acids from cysteine to phenylalanine. This entry keeps only the CDR3 DNA: 45 bases, framed from base 1. V loses 3 bases of germline sequence and J loses 0 bases, and the interval between the two ends is 12 bases. Based on the germline V gene, the CDR1 and CDR2 sequences are SGHDT and YYEEEE. Ophthalmopathy patients had moderately to severely active disease, with a Clinical Activity Score of 3 or more, a NOSPECS grade of 4 or more, and a disease duration of less than 3 months. Exclusion was applied to patients with uncontrolled infections, other autoimmune diseases, pregnancy or lactation. Diagnoses were based on clinical symptoms, serum thyroxine and TRAb, thyroid ultrasound and orbital computed tomography. PBMCs were separated from over 9 ml of fresh peripheral blood using Ficoll-Paque density gradient centrifugation. Total RNA was extracted with Trizol reagent, and quality was checked on an Agilent 2100 Bioanalyzer.

TCR beta CDR3 regions were amplified from RNA transcripts. A first-round RT-PCR of the TCR CDR3 used the HTBI primer set with the Qiagen OneStep RT-PCR kit. The libraries were constructed in a second round of multiplex PCR and then size-selected and purified. Paired-end sequencing of the libraries was performed with 100 bp reads on an Illumina HiSeq2000. The study's own analysis went as follows. SOAPnuke was used to process the raw data, removing reads that contained adapters or uncalled bases, had a mean Phred below 15, or lacked an exact match to the constant primer or identifier. COPE v1.2.5 was used to merge the high-quality paired reads, and each unique nucleotide sequence was defined as a clonotype. Clonotypes were aligned to IMGT TRBV, TRBD and TRBJ reference segments using MiTCR v1.1. The analysis was restricted to V-J combinations with a frequency above 0.0001, which together covered 99% to 99.2% of the repertoires. A TCS score was defined as the ratio of F50 (clonal expansion) to E x V (chaos), with BLOSUM62-based TCRdist applied between CDR3 peptides within each V-J. Welch's t-statistics and random forest reduced fewer than 550 V-J features to roughly 13, which were used in a naive Bayes classifier (R e1071). TCRdb reran the public reads through fastp at Q25 and MiXCR, keeping productive beta chains. CDR3 protein duplicates are merged, each entry listing the most common genes and DNA. The V and J calls and clone size come from TCRdb's table, not from the authors' own analysis. Across this sample there are hundreds of thousands of distinct CDR3 sequences, with around 20% seen only once. The ten largest clones capture under 35% of the sample.

As concerns this clonotype: Its antigen is still unknown. No qualities accompany the bases; no much larger clone lies one base away.

The sample taken for sequencing was blood. This sequence was found in a man aged 25 to 40 with Graves' ophthalmopathy. The rearranged segments are TRBV5-6 and TRBJ2-5; a weak D assignment points to TRBD1 (5 bases agree). The DNA reads as follows: TGTGCCAGCAGCTGGCGGACATCGTACCAAGAGACCCAGTACTTC. This sequence encodes CASSWRTSYQETQYF.